The source of this T cell receptor beta chain is a study of blood T cell repertoires in COVID-19. About the study: COVID-19 samples from acute and convalescent phases originated in the United States, Italy and Spain. T cells, B-cell-depleted T cells, or PBMCs supplied cDNA or gDNA.

The authors' processing: From reference gene primer amplification, estimates of nucleated cell counts were derived. Generated by immunoSEQ multiplex PCR, the TCRdb table keeps only in-frame clones and is missing some. V, J and clone size derive from that table, while D and trimming were established from the DNA sequence. The table shows about 350,000 clones, with about 88% occurring only once. This clonotype was sampled from a woman aged 55-70 years with COVID-19, enrolled during active disease. Sequenced material: peripheral blood.

The chain's CDR3 is CASILQGVNYGYTF. The CDR3 DNA follows: TGTGCCAGCATCCTACAGGGGGTTAACTATGGCTACACCTTC. The gene calls are TRBV5-6 and TRBJ1-2; 8 bases align to TRBD1. V lost 6 bases, J lost 1 base, and 5 bases stayed unmatched. Germline lookup yields CDR1 SGHDT and CDR2 YYEEEE. This CDR3 region has 14 residues.